This is a list of T cell receptor beta chains from one sample in a study of prognosis after radiotherapy for stage I lung cancer. TCRdb re-analysed the multiplex PCR reads in MiXCR, keeping a single row per CDR3 protein. The table records some 36,000 distinct CDR3 sequences, roughly a quarter of them present only once. Material: PBMCs, obtained before or after stereotactic body radiation therapy (not recorded which). The receptors were gathered from a donor over 45 with non-small cell lung cancer. Each CDR3 is given with its conserved first and last residue. A D gene is named only where the DNA matches it firmly.

CDR3aa: CATTLRPSEYTF; v_gene: TRBV2; d_gene: -
CDR3aa: CASSLRDSTDTQYF; v_gene: TRBV19; d_gene: -
CDR3aa: CASSSTGSYSGNTIYF; v_gene: TRBV7-6; d_gene: -
CDR3aa: CASRGRTTEAFF; v_gene: TRBV6-1; d_gene: -
CDR3aa: CASRKTGQGLVQYF; v_gene: TRBV2; d_gene: TRBD1
CDR3aa: CASSGLNGNEQFF; v_gene: TRBV27; d_gene: -
CDR3aa: CASSFGLAGASSNEQYF; v_gene: TRBV5-1; d_gene: TRBD2
CDR3aa: CASGQDALYQETQYF; v_gene: TRBV2; d_gene: TRBD1
CDR3aa: CATLAGVGDEQFF; v_gene: TRBV24-1; d_gene: TRBD2
CDR3aa: CASRRTGGVGMGNQPQHF; v_gene: TRBV6-1; d_gene: TRBD1
CDR3aa: CASSYSKAGGNTDTQYF; v_gene: TRBV6-2/TRBV6-3; d_gene: TRBD2
CDR3aa: CASSLPNLREKLFF; v_gene: TRBV5-5; d_gene: -
CDR3aa: CASSESGGARNEQYF; v_gene: TRBV10-2; d_gene: -
CDR3aa: CASRPDPRLYNEQFF; v_gene: TRBV12-3/TRBV12-4; d_gene: -
CDR3aa: CASSIPLGQPNYGYTF; v_gene: TRBV28; d_gene: TRBD1
CDR3aa: CASSQGHAGTFTEAFF; v_gene: TRBV3-1; d_gene: -
CDR3aa: CAWRAFGGSYNEQFF; v_gene: TRBV30; d_gene: TRBD2
CDR3aa: CASSPRTVMNEKLFF; v_gene: TRBV7-8; d_gene: -
CDR3aa: CASSFSGQGVPGQYF; v_gene: TRBV12-3/TRBV12-4; d_gene: TRBD1
CDR3aa: CASSVFMNTEAFF; v_gene: TRBV2; d_gene: -
CDR3aa: CASSPHGGLNTEAFF; v_gene: TRBV3-1; d_gene: -
CDR3aa: CASSFSEYEQYF; v_gene: TRBV11-1; d_gene: -
CDR3aa: CASGGGGSSTDTQYF; v_gene: TRBV28; d_gene: -
CDR3aa: CASSLDRTTYGYTF; v_gene: TRBV18; d_gene: TRBD1
CDR3aa: CAIRLGGGAPDTQYF; v_gene: TRBV10-3; d_gene: TRBD2
CDR3aa: CASSYQGARNTEAFF; v_gene: TRBV6-5; d_gene: TRBD1
CDR3aa: CSAREPDLTQETQYF; v_gene: TRBV20-1; d_gene: -
CDR3aa: CSARQSSGANVLTF; v_gene: TRBV20-1; d_gene: -
CDR3aa: CASSDTNYGYAF; v_gene: TRBV27; d_gene: -
CDR3aa: CASTRTASGGYTF; v_gene: TRBV2; d_gene: -
CDR3aa: CASSDEGVIKINTGAFF; v_gene: TRBV6-1; d_gene: -
CDR3aa: CASSEDRVHEQYF; v_gene: TRBV7-8; d_gene: TRBD1
CDR3aa: CASTQDRGDYNEQFF; v_gene: TRBV12-3/TRBV12-4; d_gene: TRBD1
CDR3aa: CASSYPAGISYQQYF; v_gene: TRBV6-2/TRBV6-3; d_gene: -
CDR3aa: CASSFGGGYEQFF; v_gene: TRBV5-1; d_gene: -